Presented here are 30 T cell receptor beta chains from one specimen sequenced in a study of cytomegalovirus exposure and HLA in healthy donors. Primers for the PCR totalled 60 Vbeta and 13 Jbeta. Measured with immunoSEQ multiplex PCR; TCRdb has only the in-frame clones, and not every one. Altogether tens of thousands of clones are present, approximately 70% being singletons, with the ten largest covering 14%. Sequenced: PBMCs. All receptors derive from a male donor in good health and CMV-seropositive.

There are a few counts of this clone. J is TRBJ1-6 and V is TRBV7-2; tentatively, D is TRBD1 (5 bases). Germline CDR1 and CDR2: SGHTA and FQGNSA. The CDR3 has 14 residues. Trimming removed 2 bases at V and 8 bases at J, with 10 bases between. CDR3 nucleotide sequence: TGTGCCAGCAGCTTATTCAGGGTGGATTCACCCCTCCACTTT. It specifies CASSLFRVDSPLHF.

The chain links TRBV30 to TRBJ1-2; 9 nucleotides line up with TRBD1. This CDR3 is 15 amino acids long. Germline lookup yields CDR1 GTSNPN and CDR2 SVGIG (reference sequence). The ends lost 0 bases at V and 4 bases at J; junction bases unmatched: 6. CDR3 loop: CAWSVRTGAVYGYTF. The DNA of the CDR3 is TGTGCCTGGAGTGTACGGACAGGGGCTGTCTATGGCTACACCTTC.

V and J are TRBV2 and TRBJ1-2; D not certain. There are 13 residues in the CDR3. Germline V lookup: CDR1 SNHLY, CDR2 FYNNEI. Between the trimmed V and J ends, which lost 5 bases and 2 bases, there was a span of 9 bases. Written as DNA, the CDR3 is TGTGCCAGCAGTTCCGGGAAAAACTATGGCTACACCTTC. Its translation: CASSSGKNYGYTF.

The CDR3 protein is CASSISIGTTNTEAFF. The CDR3 nucleotides are TGTGCCAGTAGTATATCCATCGGGACAACGAACACTGAAGCTTTCTTT. The rearrangement uses TRBV19 and TRBJ1-1, with D possibly TRBD1 on 6 matching bases. CDR1 is LNHDA, CDR2 SQIVND, per germline (reference sequence). This CDR3 is 16 amino acids long. Trimming removed 2 bases from V and 1 base from J, with 14 bases in between. The complete variable domain, with remaining parts taken from reference TRBV19 and TRBJ1-1, reads DGGITQSPKYLFRKEGQNVTLSCEQNLNHDAMYWYRQDPGQGLRLIYYSQIVNDFQKGDIAEGYSVSREKKESFPLTVTSAQKNPTAFYLCASSISIGTTNTEAFFGQGTRLTVV.

The chain recombines TRBV5-1 with TRBJ1-1; D is possibly TRBD1 (5 bases). This CDR3 is 14 amino acids long. V shed 4 bases and J shed 1 base, with 11 bases lying between them. From germline, CDR1 is SGHRS and CDR2 YFSETQ. The CDR3 loop reads CASSRTGSNTEAFF. The CDR3 DNA sequence: TGCGCCAGCAGCAGAACAGGATCGAACACTGAAGCTTTCTTT.

The CDR3 DNA sequence: TGTGCCAGCAGCTTAGGGAACGGGAAACTGTTTTTT. It encodes CASSLGNGKLFF. The chain carries TRBV7-9 and TRBJ1-4; D not certain. The CDR3 covers 12 residues. Germline V lookup: CDR1 SEHNR, CDR2 FQNEAQ (reference sequence). V was cut by 1 base and J by 11 bases, with 8 bases left in between.

The sample holds a few counts of this clone. This chain uses TRBV5-1 with TRBJ2-5; D is possibly TRBD1 (6 bases). This CDR3 has 13 residues. From germline, CDR1 is SGHRS and CDR2 YFSETQ. V gave up 0 bases and J gave up 5 bases, with 8 bases separating them. CDR3 sequence: CASSLGDRETQYF. The CDR3 DNA sequence: TGCGCCAGCAGCTTGGGTGACAGGGAGACCCAGTACTTC.

The chain joins TRBV6-1 to TRBJ1-5; TRBD1 matches at 8 bases. Germline lookup yields CDR1 MNHNS and CDR2 SASEGT. The V gene end was trimmed by 6 bases and the J gene end by 6 bases; junction bases not matched to a gene: 10. The CDR3 loop spans 15 amino acids. The CDR3: CASSDRGPGGQPQHF. CDR3 nucleotide sequence: TGTGCCAGCAGCGACAGGGGTCCCGGCGGTCAGCCCCAGCATTTT.

This clone was found a few times. The V and J genes are TRBV27 and TRBJ2-7, with D tentatively TRBD1 (6 bases). Germline CDR1 MNHEY, CDR2 SMNVEV (reference sequence). With 6 bases removed from V and 3 bases from J, the gap between germline ends came to 15 bases. This CDR3 has 14 residues. DNA for the CDR3: TGTGCCAGCAGGACTTTGGGGGCAGGCTACGAGCAGTACTTC. It codes for CASRTLGAGYEQYF.

This clone has more than one count but fewer than ten. The CDR3 sequence: CASRHRAMGTNEQFF. For the CDR3, the DNA is TGTGCCAGCAGACACAGGGCTATGGGGACCAATGAGCAGTTCTTC. This chain connects TRBV6-5 to TRBJ2-1, with D possibly being TRBD1 (6 bases). This CDR3 contains 15 residues. CDR1 is MNHEY, CDR2 SVGAGI, per germline. V shed 6 bases and J shed 6 bases, with 18 bases lying between them.

In its sample, this clone was seen a few times. This chain connects TRBV6-1 to TRBJ2-7; TRBD1 matches 7 bases. The CDR3 loop spans 14 amino acids. With 0 bases clipped from V and 4 bases from J, the junction kept 3 bases outside the gene matches. Germline CDR1 reads MNHNS; CDR2 reads SASEGT. In DNA form, the CDR3 reads TGTGCCAGCAGTGAAGCGCCAGGGGGTTACGAGCAGTACTTC. The encoded protein is CASSEAPGGYEQYF.

The chain joins TRBV7-2 to TRBJ1-6; D possibly corresponds to TRBD1 (6 bases). From germline, CDR1 is SGHTA and CDR2 FQGNSA. CDR3 length equals 15 residues. Trimming took off 5 bases at V and 7 bases at J, with 15 bases between the two ends. The CDR3 sequence: CASSLWTEPNSPLHF. CDR3 DNA sequence: TGTGCCAGCAGCCTATGGACAGAGCCAAATTCACCCCTCCACTTT.

This chain links TRBV2 with TRBJ2-5, with 10 bases matching TRBD2. Gene TRBJ2-7 matches the end of the DNA better, so the J call may be wrong. The CDR3 contains 13 residues. The germline V gene encodes CDR1 SNHLY and CDR2 FYNNEI. CDR3 coding DNA: TGTGCCAGTGGGACTAGCGAAACCTACGAGCAGTACTTC. Its protein product is CASGTSETYEQYF.

V usage is TRBV6-5 and J usage is TRBJ1-2; TRBD1 might be the D (5 bases). Germline loops: CDR1 MNHEY, CDR2 SVGAGI. This CDR3 has 16 amino acids. Trimming pared 3 bases from V and 3 bases from J, leaving 17 bases between. The CDR3 DNA follows: TGTGCCAGCAGTTATTCTAGCGGGGGTTTAGACTATGGCTACACCTTC. Protein: CASSYSSGGLDYGYTF.

As DNA, the CDR3 is TGTGCCAGCATTCTAATGGCGGGGGCCTGGGAGCAGTACTTC. Translation gives CASILMAGAWEQYF. V gene TRBV27 combines with J gene TRBJ2-7, with D perhaps matching TRBD2 (7 bases). V gave up 7 bases and J gave up 7 bases, with 20 bases separating them. Germline CDR1 is MNHEY and CDR2 is SMNVEV (reference sequence). The CDR3 loop spans 14 amino acids.

The V and J genes are TRBV7-2 and TRBJ2-7, with 9 bases lining up with TRBD1. The germline CDR1 and CDR2 sequences are SGHTA and FQGNSA. The CDR3 length is 13 residues. V was clipped by 1 base and J by 6 bases; unmatched bases: 1. The CDR3 region is CASSLDRGREQYF. In nucleotides, the CDR3 is TGTGCCAGCAGCTTAGACAGGGGGCGCGAGCAGTACTTC.

This clone was seen a few times. The chain recombines TRBV28 with TRBJ1-1; D gene ambiguous. The CDR3 consists of 15 residues. Germline assignment: CDR1 MDHEN and CDR2 SYDVKM. V lost 2 bases and J 0 bases, leaving 10 bases between the germline ends. The CDR3 nucleotides are TGTGCCAGCAGTTTAGGAGCTCTGATGAACACTGAAGCTTTCTTT. Amino acids: CASSLGALMNTEAFF.

This clone was counted only a few times. The chain combines TRBV6-6 with TRBJ1-2, with a tentative D call TRBD1 (5 bases). Germline values: CDR1 MNHNY, CDR2 SVGAGI (reference sequence). V gave up 11 bases and J gave up 7 bases, with 14 bases separating them. This CDR3 comprises 11 residues. CDR3 DNA sequence: TGTGCCTCCGAGCCCAGGGTTGGCTACACCTTC. It yields the protein CASEPRVGYTF.

J is TRBJ1-4 and V is TRBV19, with 9 bases identical to TRBD1. V gave up 6 bases and J gave up 5 bases; unmatched junction bases: 16. This CDR3 contains 18 residues. Germline V lookup: CDR1 LNHDA, CDR2 SQIVND (reference sequence). The DNA of the CDR3 is TGTGCCAGTAGCTCACTACCGGGACAGGGAAAAGGAAATGAAAAACTGTTTTTT. This gives the protein CASSSLPGQGKGNEKLFF.

The gene calls are TRBV19 and TRBJ2-7, with 8 bases that match TRBD1. V lost 6 bases to trimming and J lost 6 bases; unmatched junction nucleotides: 10. Per the germline V gene, CDR1 is LNHDA and CDR2 is SQIVND (reference sequence). The CDR3 totals 14 residues. Here the CDR3 DNA reads TGTGCCAGTAGAAGGACAGGGAGTTTGCGCGAGCAGTACTTC. Its translation is CASRRTGSLREQYF. Based on the CDR3 plus reference TRBV19 and TRBJ2-7, the full variable domain is DGGITQSPKYLFRKEGQNVTLSCEQNLNHDAMYWYRQDPGQGLRLIYYSQIVNDFQKGDIAEGYSVSREKKESFPLTVTSAQKNPTAFYLCASRRTGSLREQYFGPGTRLTVT.

The gene calls are TRBV4-1 and TRBJ1-5; D is possibly TRBD1 (6 bases). Germline V gene lookup returns CDR1 MGHRA and CDR2 YSYEKL. V was trimmed by 0 bases and J by 3 bases, leaving 15 bases between them. The CDR3 has 17 residues. CDR3 DNA sequence: TGCGCCAGCAGCCAAGACGCCCCGACAGGTTCCAATCAGCCCCAGCATTTT. It translates to CASSQDAPTGSNQPQHF.

J is TRBJ2-5 and V is TRBV19; TRBD1 matches at 9 bases. Germline CDR1 LNHDA, CDR2 SQIVND (reference sequence). The CDR3 has 14 residues. Unmatched junction bases numbered 4, after V lost 4 bases and J lost 4 bases. Here the CDR3 reads CASSKGQGIETQYF. In DNA, the CDR3 is TGTGCCAGTAGTAAGGGACAGGGCATAGAGACCCAGTACTTC.

The chain uses TRBV30 and TRBJ1-6, with 7 bases matching TRBD1. The CDR3 sequence is 14 residues long. Germline CDR1 is GTSNPN and CDR2 is SVGIG (reference sequence). CDR3 region: CACQYGTESSPLHF. The CDR3 DNA sequence: TGTGCTTGCCAATACGGGACAGAGTCGTCGCCCCTCCACTTT.

The chain couples TRBV4-3 to TRBJ2-1; 11 bases agree with TRBD2. CDR1 and CDR2 from the germline V gene are LGHNA and YSLEER. The length of the CDR3 is 17 residues. Trimming removed 0 bases from V and 4 bases from J; junction bases left unmatched: 5. In DNA, the CDR3 is TGCGCCAGCAGCCAAGACTTACTAGCGGGGGCGTACAATGAGCAGTTCTTC. Protein product: CASSQDLLAGAYNEQFF.

The rearrangement uses TRBV14 and TRBJ1-3, with 7 nucleotides matching TRBD1. This CDR3 spans 21 amino acids. CDR1 and CDR2 from the germline V gene are SGHDN and FVKESK. V lost 0 bases to trimming and J lost 3 bases; unmatched junction nucleotides: 20. CDR3 DNA: TGTGCCAGCAGCCAAGAAGTACTTAGAAGGACAGGTGCTCTCTATGGAAACACCATATATTTT. This encodes CASSQEVLRRTGALYGNTIYF.

CDR3: CASSLVQTGELFF. The CDR3 DNA sequence: TGTGCCAGCAGCTTAGTACAGACCGGGGAGCTGTTTTTT. The chain uses TRBV11-3 and TRBJ2-2; no definite D call. V dropped 1 base and J dropped 5 bases, with 5 bases sitting between them. Germline values: CDR1 SGHNT, CDR2 YENEEA. The CDR3 sequence is 13 residues long.

The CDR3 region is CASSLLRGQGNPYEQYF. The CDR3 coding sequence is TGTGCCAGCAGCCTCTTACGGGGACAGGGTAACCCCTACGAGCAGTACTTC. J is TRBJ2-7 and V is TRBV7-9; 9 bases map to TRBD1. V dropped 5 bases and J dropped 2; count of bases not matched to a gene: 13. The CDR3 length is 17 residues. Germline V gene sequence: CDR1 SEHNR, CDR2 FQNEAQ (reference sequence).

This rearrangement joins TRBV7-3 to TRBJ2-5; a weak D match, TRBD1 (5 bases). The CDR3 sequence is 13 residues long. Deletions cut 6 bases from V and 5 bases from J, with 13 bases between. CDR1 is SGHTA and CDR2 is FQGTGA in the germline V gene. This CDR3 reads CASSYQGRETQYF. CDR3 nucleotides: TGTGCCAGCAGTTATCAGGGTCGGGAGACCCAGTACTTC.

The CDR3 reads CASSPGDRGAGPGANVLTF. DNA for the CDR3: TGTGCCAGCAGCCCGGGAGACAGGGGCGCAGGTCCCGGGGCCAACGTCCTGACTTTC. The chain recombines TRBV5-4 with TRBJ2-6; 8 bases fit TRBD1. The germline CDR1 and CDR2 sequences are SGHNT and YYREEE (reference sequence). The CDR3 is 19 residues long. Unmatched junction bases numbered 16, after V lost 4 bases and J lost 4 bases.

The V and J genes are TRBV21-1 and TRBJ1-5. TRBV21-1 is a recognized pseudogene. The CDR3 loop spans 16 amino acids. CDR3 loop: CASSKRGRGLYQPQHF. The CDR3 nucleotides are TGTGCCAGCAGCAAACGTGGCAGAGGACTTTATCAGCCCCAGCATTTT.